Included here is one T cell receptor beta chain sequence, with context. The specificity of this receptor is unknown. No base quality information exists; no much larger clone differs at one position. The record originates from a study of T cell repertoires in ileal Crohn's disease (dated by TCRdb to about 2019). Regarding the study in general: Median disease duration was around 7.9 years, and approximately 34% of patients were identified as active smokers at the time of surgery. Every patient underwent surgery because of a complication, which was stricturing disease in around 60% of cases and penetrating disease in approximately 40%. About half of the patients received postoperative therapy: under 13 received thiopurines and 18 received anti-TNF agents. TCR repertoire analysis was performed in around 60 Crohn's disease patients drawn from a prospective multicentre cohort. Running in parallel with the study was a multicentre cohort set up to find predictors of early endoscopic recurrence following ileocolonic resection. Endoscopic postoperative recurrence was defined by a Rutgeerts score above i0. A total of 170 or so mucosal samples from roughly 50 patients were sequenced, with samples obtained at several locations on the surgical specimen and at postoperative endoscopy.

About 500 nanograms of biopsy DNA per sample were submitted for commercial TCRB immunosequencing. Adaptive Biotechnology amplified the CDR3 regions from genomic DNA with a two-step multiplex PCR designed to control amplification bias. Primers for every V and J gene segment were used in the first PCR, and barcodes and Illumina adapters were added in the second PCR. An Illumina instrument was used to sequence the CDR3 libraries. Turning to the authors' computational methods: The analysis used both the pipelines supplied by the vendor and custom analysis of the raw data in R/Bioconductor with R version 3.3.0. Clonality, ranging from 0 to 1, was calculated as the inverse of the normalised Shannon entropy of all productive clones. The repertoire share taken up by the top 100 clones defined high-frequency clones, and only clones that passed a 95% confidence test were kept. The Simpson index measured repertoire diversity, and the Morisita-Horn index measured overlap between samples. TCRdb carries this immuneACCESS record with in-frame sequences only. Its versions omit some clonotypes, under half of them owing to an unresolved V gene in the studies checked, with the rest unexplained. V, J and clone size are taken as reported in that table, and D and trimming were inferred from the DNA itself. This sample has thousands of clones in its table, and around 73% of those were observed once. About an eighth of the sample goes to the ten largest clones.

The paper's findings and limits, for the study overall: Compared with CD4 T cells, sorted CD8 T cells contained more high-frequency clones, which suggests that the mucosal expansions were mostly CD8. Only a subgroup of patients, of unstated size, had their mucosal CD4 and CD8 T cells sorted and sequenced. Endoscopic recurrence was linked to a higher percentage of high-frequency clones at surgery, and recurrence occurred in every patient whose clonality exceeded 26.8% (18/57). A significantly higher proportion of clonal expansions was observed in active smokers at surgery than in non-smokers (approximately 28% vs 17%, p=0.02).

V and J are truncated by 6 bases and 0 bases respectively, leaving an intervening sequence of 12 bases. The CDR3 holds 14 amino acids from the cysteine to the phenylalanine. Only CDR3 DNA is held: 42 bases, read in frame from base 1. Based on the germline V gene (reference sequence), the CDR1 and CDR2 sequences are LNHDA and SQIVND. Adults with ileal or ileocolonic Crohn's disease for whom ileocolonic resection was indicated were considered eligible. Before DNA extraction, whole ileal mucosal biopsies were kept frozen at -80 degrees C. Genomic DNA was extracted from frozen whole biopsies using a TRizol-based method and was quantified with a NanoDrop 2000 spectrophotometer.

The receptor was derived from an adult with Crohn's disease. Sequenced material: ileal tissue. The V gene is TRBV19 and the J gene is TRBJ2-7, with no confidently assigned D gene. The CDR3 amino acid sequence is: CASRPPPVSYEQYF. The bases read TGTGCCAGTAGGCCGCCTCCAGTCTCCTACGAGCAGTACTTC.